Listed below are T cell receptor beta chains from one sample, sequenced in a study of blood T cells in healthy people across ages. TCRdb recomputed calls from the 5' RACE reads with MiXCR, one row per CDR3 protein. The sample contains 600,000 to 1,000,000 distinct CDR3 sequences, 25% of which appear only once. These data were likewise used in another study, on T cells of mothers and their children.

The specimen was blood. These receptors were collected from a boy aged 10-17 years in good health. The CDR3 runs from the conserved cysteine through the conserved F or W. Fields, in order: V gene, clone size, CDR3 protein. Clone size, where shown, is once, few, many, or a class for clones that have expanded.

V gene: TRBV7-8
clone size: .
CDR3 protein: CASSSAGLAGADEQYF

V gene: TRBV6-1
clone size: .
CDR3 protein: CASSDRASSPYNEQFF

V gene: TRBV19
clone size: .
CDR3 protein: CASTQTSGSYEQYF

V gene: TRBV29-1
clone size: few
CDR3 protein: CSVEVQGGETQYF

V gene: TRBV9
clone size: few
CDR3 protein: CASSPSGTSTGEQYF

V gene: TRBV4-1
clone size: few
CDR3 protein: CASSQDGAGTSTDTQYF

V gene: TRBV5-5
clone size: few
CDR3 protein: CASSLDGGRQPQHF

V gene: TRBV4-2
clone size: .
CDR3 protein: CASSQDGAGRFF

V gene: TRBV29-1
clone size: .
CDR3 protein: CSAKAGIYEQYF

V gene: TRBV11-1
clone size: .
CDR3 protein: CAGGRRGDRDVSKYQETQYF

V gene: TRBV6-2/TRBV6-3
clone size: .
CDR3 protein: CASTQAHWTGSYEQYF

V gene: TRBV12-3/TRBV12-4
clone size: .
CDR3 protein: CASSPPWIPDTQYF

V gene: TRBV3-1
clone size: .
CDR3 protein: CASSRRATGQGAYEQYF

V gene: TRBV7-2
clone size: .
CDR3 protein: CASSRSPGGDTQYF

V gene: TRBV29-1
clone size: few
CDR3 protein: CSVAPLDSYNEQFF

V gene: TRBV7-9
clone size: few
CDR3 protein: CASSNRDKLAKNIQYF

V gene: TRBV6-1
clone size: few
CDR3 protein: CASSERSTGGYQPQHF

V gene: TRBV7-2
clone size: few
CDR3 protein: CASSFQGFRSTEAFF

V gene: TRBV29-1
clone size: few
CDR3 protein: CSCLTGANVLTF

V gene: TRBV9
clone size: .
CDR3 protein: CASSVATSGTGELFF

V gene: TRBV20-1
clone size: .
CDR3 protein: CSAVWDKTYEQYF

V gene: TRBV6-1
clone size: .
CDR3 protein: CASSEAAAGRIYEQYF

V gene: TRBV5-1
clone size: .
CDR3 protein: CASREGTGDPYNEQFF

V gene: TRBV28
clone size: .
CDR3 protein: CASAHRGLGNQPQHF

V gene: TRBV24-1
clone size: .
CDR3 protein: CATSDSSGETPYNEQFF

V gene: TRBV7-6
clone size: .
CDR3 protein: CASSPRTSGGEQFF

V gene: TRBV6-1
clone size: few
CDR3 protein: CASSAPNQPQHF

V gene: TRBV4-2
clone size: .
CDR3 protein: CASSQGPEGKLFF

V gene: TRBV20-1
clone size: .
CDR3 protein: CSARDSGRQGWGQPQHF

V gene: TRBV20-1
clone size: .
CDR3 protein: CSATAEFANYGYTF

V gene: TRBV13
clone size: few
CDR3 protein: CASSQRGAQYEQYF

V gene: TRBV6-2/TRBV6-3
clone size: .
CDR3 protein: CASSYSTDLGTEAFF

V gene: TRBV12-3/TRBV12-4
clone size: .
CDR3 protein: CASSNTGKGNQPQHF

V gene: TRBV5-1
clone size: many
CDR3 protein: CASSSGQGDQPQHF

V gene: TRBV7-6
clone size: .
CDR3 protein: CASSLPLAGGTDTQYF

V gene: TRBV2
clone size: .
CDR3 protein: CASSESLFHGQETQYF

V gene: TRBV20-1
clone size: .
CDR3 protein: CSASRPQGAITEAFF

V gene: TRBV28
clone size: .
CDR3 protein: CASRTPSGSVTDTQYF

V gene: TRBV7-2
clone size: few
CDR3 protein: CASSSLVMQETQYF

V gene: TRBV7-9
clone size: .
CDR3 protein: CASSPLAPSTDTQYF

V gene: TRBV5-1
clone size: .
CDR3 protein: CASKGLAGTGELFF

V gene: TRBV6-6
clone size: .
CDR3 protein: CASSNPLYGIDYEQYF

V gene: TRBV10-3
clone size: .
CDR3 protein: CAISRTSGTDTQYF

V gene: TRBV6-6
clone size: .
CDR3 protein: CASSPTQGARVRNEQFF

V gene: TRBV5-1
clone size: few
CDR3 protein: CASSLEGNRGSSGNTIYF

V gene: TRBV28
clone size: .
CDR3 protein: CASTGRAGGYTF

V gene: TRBV5-1
clone size: .
CDR3 protein: CASSPDTLPGTQETQYF

V gene: TRBV5-1
clone size: .
CDR3 protein: CASSSLIAGSGRYNEQFF

V gene: TRBV6-1
clone size: few
CDR3 protein: CASTKRWADTDTQYF

V gene: TRBV5-5
clone size: .
CDR3 protein: CASSLDGISYEQYF

V gene: TRBV6-4
clone size: many
CDR3 protein: CASSDLAGANVLTF

V gene: TRBV20-1
clone size: few
CDR3 protein: CSARDGSGTGNEQFF